These T cell receptor beta chains were read from a single sample in a study of beta chain features in type 1 diabetes. Produced via immunoSEQ multiplex PCR; TCRdb's table is partial and in-frame only. In the table there are approximately 240,000 clones, approximately 16% of which are singletons. Sequencing used naive CD4+ T cells from blood. Receptors originate from a man between 25 and 39 years old with type 1 diabetes. CDR3s include the opening cysteine and the closing phenylalanine or tryptophan. A D gene is named only where the DNA matches it firmly. Clone size is shown for a subset of rows, as once, few, many or a class of expanded clone.

J gene: TRBJ1-1
V gene: TRBV5-1
D gene: NA
clone size: few
CDR3 DNA: TGCGCCAGCAGCTTGGCCACGCAGAACACTGAAGCTTTCTTT
CDR3 protein: CASSLATQNTEAFF

J gene: TRBJ2-3
V gene: TRBV28
D gene: NA
clone size: NA
CDR3 DNA: TGTGCCAGCAGCCTTTTAACAGGGCGCCTCCGGATGGATACGCAGTATTTT
CDR3 protein: CASSLLTGRLRMDTQYF

J gene: TRBJ1-3
V gene: TRBV30
D gene: NA
clone size: NA
CDR3 DNA: TGTGCCTGGAGTAGGAGTTTAGCTGGAAACACCATATATTTT
CDR3 protein: CAWSRSLAGNTIYF

J gene: TRBJ2-1
V gene: TRBV30
D gene: TRBD1
clone size: few
CDR3 DNA: TGTGCCTGGAATCCGGGACAGGGCCCGAATGAGCAGTTCTTC
CDR3 protein: CAWNPGQGPNEQFF

J gene: TRBJ2-5
V gene: TRBV28
D gene: NA
clone size: few
CDR3 DNA: TGTGCCAGCAGGGGGCGCGAGACCCAGTACTTC
CDR3 protein: CASRGRETQYF

J gene: TRBJ2-2
V gene: TRBV7-3
D gene: NA
clone size: NA
CDR3 DNA: TGTGCCAGCAGCAGACAGACAGGGAACACCGGGGAGCTGTTTTTT
CDR3 protein: CASSRQTGNTGELFF

J gene: TRBJ2-5
V gene: TRBV4-1
D gene: NA
clone size: few
CDR3 DNA: TGCGCCAGCAGCCACGTCCAGGAGACCCAGTACTTC
CDR3 protein: CASSHVQETQYF

J gene: TRBJ1-4
V gene: TRBV7-2
D gene: NA
clone size: few
CDR3 DNA: TGTGCCAGCAGCTTGTACTGGGGTGAAAAACTGTTTTTT
CDR3 protein: CASSLYWGEKLFF

J gene: TRBJ1-4
V gene: TRBV2
D gene: TRBD1
clone size: NA
CDR3 DNA: TGTGCCAGCAGAGGACAGGGCCCGAAGGGGGTGTTTTTT
CDR3 protein: CASRGQGPKGVFF

J gene: TRBJ2-1
V gene: TRBV7-2
D gene: NA
clone size: once
CDR3 DNA: TGTGCCAGCAGCCTTAGCGGAGGGGCCTACAATGAGCAGTTCTTC
CDR3 protein: CASSLSGGAYNEQFF

J gene: TRBJ2-1
V gene: TRBV7-2
D gene: TRBD2
clone size: few
CDR3 DNA: TGTGCCAGCAGCCTGAGCGGGAGCTCCTACAATGAGCAGTTCTTC
CDR3 protein: CASSLSGSSYNEQFF

J gene: TRBJ1-2
V gene: TRBV29-1
D gene: NA
clone size: NA
CDR3 DNA: TGCAGCGTTAAACAGTACTATGGCTACACCTTC
CDR3 protein: CSVKQYYGYTF

J gene: TRBJ1-4
V gene: TRBV6-5
D gene: TRBD1
clone size: few
CDR3 DNA: TGTGCCAGCAGCCGACAGGGGGCACCTAATGAAAAACTGTTTTTT
CDR3 protein: CASSRQGAPNEKLFF

J gene: TRBJ2-6
V gene: TRBV29-1
D gene: NA
clone size: NA
CDR3 DNA: TGCAGCGTGAGCAACTTCTCTGGGGCCAACGTCCTGACTTTC
CDR3 protein: CSVSNFSGANVLTF

J gene: TRBJ1-1
V gene: TRBV7-2
D gene: NA
clone size: few
CDR3 DNA: TGTGCCAGCAGCCCTCAATACTTGAACACTGAAGCTTTCTTT
CDR3 protein: CASSPQYLNTEAFF

J gene: TRBJ2-1
V gene: TRBV30
D gene: NA
clone size: few
CDR3 DNA: TGTGCCTCGGGACGCTTTGCAGAGCAGTTCTTC
CDR3 protein: CASGRFAEQFF

J gene: TRBJ2-3
V gene: TRBV2
D gene: NA
clone size: NA
CDR3 DNA: TGTGCCAGCATAGGTCAGGGACCGTATCCCACAGATACGCAGTATTTT
CDR3 protein: CASIGQGPYPTDTQYF